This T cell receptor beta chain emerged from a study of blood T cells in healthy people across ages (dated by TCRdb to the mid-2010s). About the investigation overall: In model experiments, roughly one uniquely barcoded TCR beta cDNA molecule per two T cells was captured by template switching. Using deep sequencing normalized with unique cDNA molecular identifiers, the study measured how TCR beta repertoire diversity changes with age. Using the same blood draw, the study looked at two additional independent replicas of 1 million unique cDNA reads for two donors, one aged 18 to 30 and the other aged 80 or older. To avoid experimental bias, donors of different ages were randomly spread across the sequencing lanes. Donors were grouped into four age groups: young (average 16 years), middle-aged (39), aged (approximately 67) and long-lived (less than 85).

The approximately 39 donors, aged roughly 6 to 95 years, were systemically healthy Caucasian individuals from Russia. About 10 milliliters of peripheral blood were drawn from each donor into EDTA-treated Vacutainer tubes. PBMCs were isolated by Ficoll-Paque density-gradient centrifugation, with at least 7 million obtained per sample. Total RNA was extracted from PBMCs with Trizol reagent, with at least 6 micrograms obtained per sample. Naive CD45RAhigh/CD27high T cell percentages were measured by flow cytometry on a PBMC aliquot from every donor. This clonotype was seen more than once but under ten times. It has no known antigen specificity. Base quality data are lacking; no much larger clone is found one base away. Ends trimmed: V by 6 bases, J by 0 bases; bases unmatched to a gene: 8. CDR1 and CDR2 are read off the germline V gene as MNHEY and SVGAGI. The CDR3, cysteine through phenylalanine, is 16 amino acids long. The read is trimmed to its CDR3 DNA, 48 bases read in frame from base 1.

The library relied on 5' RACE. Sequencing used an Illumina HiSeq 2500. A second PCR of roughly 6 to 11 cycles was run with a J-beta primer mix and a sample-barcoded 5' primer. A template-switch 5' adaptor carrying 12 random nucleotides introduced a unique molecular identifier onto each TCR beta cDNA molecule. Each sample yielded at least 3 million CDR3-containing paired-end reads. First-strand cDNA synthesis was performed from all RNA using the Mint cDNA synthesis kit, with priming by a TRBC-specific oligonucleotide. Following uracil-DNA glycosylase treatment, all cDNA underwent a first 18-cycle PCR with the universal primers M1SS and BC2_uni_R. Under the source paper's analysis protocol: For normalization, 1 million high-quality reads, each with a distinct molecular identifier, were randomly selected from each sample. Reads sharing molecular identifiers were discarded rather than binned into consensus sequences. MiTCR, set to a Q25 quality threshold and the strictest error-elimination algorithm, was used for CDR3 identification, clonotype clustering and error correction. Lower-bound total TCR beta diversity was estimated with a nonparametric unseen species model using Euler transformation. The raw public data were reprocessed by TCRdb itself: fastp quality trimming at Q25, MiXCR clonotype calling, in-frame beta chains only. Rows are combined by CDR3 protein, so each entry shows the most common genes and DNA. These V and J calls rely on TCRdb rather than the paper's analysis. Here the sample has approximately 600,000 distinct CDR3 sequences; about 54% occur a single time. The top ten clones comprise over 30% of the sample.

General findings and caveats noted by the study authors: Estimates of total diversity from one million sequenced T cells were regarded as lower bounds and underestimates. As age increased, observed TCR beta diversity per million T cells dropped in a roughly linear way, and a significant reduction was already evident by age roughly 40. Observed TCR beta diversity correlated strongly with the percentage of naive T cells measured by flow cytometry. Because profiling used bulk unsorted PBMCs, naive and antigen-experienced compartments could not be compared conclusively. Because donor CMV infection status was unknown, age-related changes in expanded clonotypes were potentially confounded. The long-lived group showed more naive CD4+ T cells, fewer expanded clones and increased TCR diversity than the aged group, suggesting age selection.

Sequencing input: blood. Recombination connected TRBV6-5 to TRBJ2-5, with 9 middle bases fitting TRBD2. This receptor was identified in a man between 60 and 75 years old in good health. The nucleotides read TGTGCCAGCAGGTACCATGTAGCGGGGGACCAAGAGACCCAGTACTTC. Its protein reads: CASRYHVAGDQETQYF.